These 27 T cell receptor beta chains were sequenced from one sample in a study of blood T cell repertoires in COVID-19 (dated by TCRdb to the early 2020s). Receptor amplification or capture employed the immunoSEQ multiplex PCR assay. TCRdb provides this immuneACCESS table in a form limited to in-frame rearrangements. Some clones are lacking; in checked studies, under half of them reflect an unresolved V gene, and why the rest are absent is not known. The table for this sample lists some 27,000 clones; around three quarters of them were counted only once. Clones ranked in the top ten supply over 30% of the sample. Sequenced input: peripheral blood. These receptors all come from a man aged 65 to 79 with acute or convalescent COVID-19.

The chain couples TRBV27 to TRBJ2-7; TRBD2 aligns across 11 bases. Germline V lookup: CDR1 MNHEY, CDR2 SMNVEV (reference sequence). Trimming at V came to 6 bases and at J to 5 bases, leaving 6 bases not matched to a gene. This CDR3 comprises 14 residues. This chain's CDR3 is CASRPLAGGDEQYF. As DNA, the CDR3 is TGTGCCAGCAGACCCCTAGCGGGGGGCGACGAGCAGTACTTC.

The V gene is TRBV19, the J gene TRBJ1-2; D uncertain. Per the germline V gene, CDR1 is LNHDA and CDR2 is SQIVND (reference sequence). V was shortened by 1 base and J by 1 base, with 10 bases between the two germline ends. This CDR3 is built from 15 residues. The CDR3 spells CASSIGPGSNYGYTF. CDR3 coding DNA: TGTGCCAGTAGTATAGGGCCGGGAAGTAACTATGGCTACACCTTC.

The genes are TRBV4-2 and TRBJ2-1; 11 positions agree with TRBD2. Germline values: CDR1 LGHNA, CDR2 YNFKEQ. This CDR3 has 16 residues. Germline trimming cut 0 bases from V and 6 bases from J; bases unmatched to any gene: 4. CDR3 DNA sequence: TGTGCCAGCAGCCAAGAGTCAACTAGCGGGAGCAATGAGCAGTTCTTC. It specifies CASSQESTSGSNEQFF.

The table lists this clone with many counts. V and J are TRBV19 and TRBJ1-5, with D possibly TRBD1 on 6 matching bases. From germline, CDR1 is LNHDA and CDR2 SQIVND (reference sequence). The CDR3 runs to 14 residues. V lost 2 bases and J lost 5, with 10 bases in between. The CDR3 nucleotides read TGTGCCAGTAGTATAATGGGGGCTGATCAGCCCCAGCATTTT. Protein product: CASSIMGADQPQHF.

This chain uses TRBV4-1 with TRBJ2-3, with 10 bases fitting TRBD2. The CDR3 is 20 amino acids. The junction had 18 bases not matched to a gene; V was cut back by 0 bases and J by 6 bases. Germline loops: CDR1 MGHRA, CDR2 YSYEKL. The CDR3 coding sequence is TGCGCCAGCAGCCAAGATACCCAGCGGGGGGGCTTAGTTGGCTATGATACGCAGTATTTT. Translation gives CASSQDTQRGGLVGYDTQYF.

The gene calls are TRBV6-6 and TRBJ1-2; tentatively, D is TRBD1 (6 bases). The V and J ends lost 6 bases and 6 bases respectively, with 14 bases between them. Germline V gene sequence: CDR1 MNHNY, CDR2 SVGAGI (reference sequence). This CDR3 is built from 13 residues. This CDR3 reads CASRKQGSDGYTF. The DNA of the CDR3 is TGTGCCAGCAGAAAACAGGGCTCGGATGGCTACACCTTC.

V is TRBV27 and J is TRBJ2-3, with a possible D match to TRBD1 (5 bases). Germline lookup yields CDR1 MNHEY and CDR2 SMNVEV (reference sequence). CDR3 length: 13 amino acids. The germline V and J ends were trimmed by 5 bases and 0 bases, with 6 bases remaining between them. The CDR3 protein is CASSTGSTDTQYF. The CDR3 DNA sequence: TGTGCCAGCAGTACAGGCAGCACAGATACGCAGTATTTT.

CDR3 in amino acids: CASSSGPGNTIYF. CDR3 coding DNA: TGTGCCAGCAGTTCCGGTCCTGGAAACACCATATATTTT. The chain employs TRBV27 and TRBJ1-3; no reliable D call. Germline CDR1 and CDR2: MNHEY and SMNVEV (reference sequence). There are 13 residues in the CDR3. V lost 4 bases, J lost 2 bases, and 6 bases lay in between.

J is TRBJ1-4 and V is TRBV6-5; TRBD1 matches 7 bases. The trim removed 7 bases at V and 3 bases at J, leaving 5 bases unmatched. The CDR3 totals 14 residues. Germline-derived CDR1 and CDR2 are MNHEY and SVGAGI. In DNA, the CDR3 is TGTGCCAGCAAAAAAGGACAGGCTAATGAAAAACTGTTTTTT. Residues: CASKKGQANEKLFF.

This chain links TRBV2 with TRBJ2-3; 9 bases match TRBD2. V was clipped by 4 bases and J by 1 base; unmatched bases: 3. CDR3 length: 15 residues. CDR1 SNHLY and CDR2 FYNNEI come from the germline V gene. The CDR3 region is CASSVASGGTDTQYF. CDR3 nucleotide sequence: TGTGCCAGCAGTGTAGCTAGCGGGGGCACAGATACGCAGTATTTT. Filled out from reference TRBV2 and TRBJ2-3, the complete variable domain reads EPEVTQTPSHQVTQMGQEVILRCVPISNHLYFYWYRQILGQKVEFLVSFYNNEISEKSEIFDDQFSVERPDGSNFTLKIRSTKLEDSAMYFCASSVASGGTDTQYFGPGTRLTVL.

The chain joins TRBV19 to TRBJ1-1; 8 bases fit TRBD1. The germline gives CDR1 LNHDA, CDR2 SQIVND (reference sequence). J gave up 3 bases and V 8 bases, and 8 bases lay outside the gene matches. This CDR3 comprises 14 residues. The CDR3 DNA reads TGTGCCAGTGGATACAGGGGGATCGACACTGAAGCTTTCTTT. Translation: CASGYRGIDTEAFF.

The sample holds one count of this clone. V gene TRBV5-4 combines with J gene TRBJ2-5, with a weak D call TRBD1 (6 bases). The CDR3 consists of 13 residues. Per germline, CDR1 SGHNT and CDR2 YYREEE (reference sequence). The V end was cut by 4 bases, the J end by 6 bases, with 13 bases between. CDR3 protein: CASSQQGYQTQYF. For the CDR3, the DNA is TGTGCCAGCAGCCAACAGGGTTACCAGACCCAGTACTTC. Using reference TRBV5-4 and TRBJ2-5 for the parts outside the CDR3, the full variable domain is ETGVTQSPTHLIKTRGQQVTLRCSSQSGHNTVSWYQQALGQGPQFIFQYYREEENGRGNFPPRFSGLQFPNYSSELNVNALELDDSALYLCASSQQGYQTQYFGPGTRLLVL.

The chain recombines TRBV6-5 with TRBJ2-3, with TRBD1 matching over 11 bases. The length of the CDR3 is 15 residues. In germline, CDR1 is MNHEY, CDR2 SVGAGI. J lost 3 bases, V lost 6 bases, and 5 bases had no gene match. DNA for the CDR3: TGTGCCAGCAGACGGGGACAGGGGGTGACAGATACGCAGTATTTT. Translation: CASRRGQGVTDTQYF.

This clone was seen only once. V usage is TRBV6-5 and J usage is TRBJ1-1, with D tentatively TRBD1 (5 bases). V lost 3 bases, J lost 2 bases, and 7 bases lay in between. Germline CDR1 MNHEY, CDR2 SVGAGI. The CDR3 is 13 residues long. The CDR3 sequence: CASSYQGNTEAFF. CDR3 coding DNA: TGTGCCAGCAGTTATCAGGGTAACACTGAAGCTTTCTTT.

The rearrangement joins TRBV6-1 to TRBJ1-4; D might be TRBD1 (6 bases). Germline CDR1 and CDR2: MNHNS and SASEGT. V was clipped by 11 bases and J by 0 bases, with 10 bases between them. The length of the CDR3 is 13 residues. CDR3 loop: CAAGASTNEKLFF. The CDR3 DNA sequence: TGTGCCGCGGGGGCCTCAACTAATGAAAAACTGTTTTTT.

This sequence joins TRBV9 and TRBJ2-7; 8 nucleotides match TRBD1. V shed 3 bases and J 0 bases; nucleotides not matched to a gene: 5. The CDR3 loop spans 15 amino acids. Germline CDR1 reads SGDLS; CDR2 reads YYNGEE. The CDR3 protein is CASSAGQGFSYEQYF. The CDR3 DNA reads TGTGCCAGCAGCGCTGGACAGGGATTCTCCTACGAGCAGTACTTC.

The chain links TRBV11-1 to TRBJ1-1, with 12 bases fitting TRBD1. Germline trimming cut 8 bases from V and 5 bases from J; bases unmatched to any gene: 9. The CDR3 length is 15 residues. Germline assignment: CDR1 SGHAT and CDR2 FQDESV (reference sequence). The chain's CDR3 is CASRDRGRSGTEAFF. CDR3 coding DNA: TGTGCCAGCCGGGACAGGGGGCGTTCGGGGACTGAAGCTTTCTTT.

The chain recombines TRBV7-2 with TRBJ2-5, with D possibly matching TRBD2 (6 bases). CDR3 size: 14 residues. Trimming left V 6 bases short and J 2 bases short, with 13 bases between. From germline, CDR1 is SGHTA and CDR2 FQGNSA. The CDR3 loop reads CASSLRRGQETQYF. The CDR3 nucleotides are TGTGCCAGCAGTCTGCGGAGGGGTCAAGAGACCCAGTACTTC.

The chain has TRBV5-5 and TRBJ2-4; 7 nucleotides agree with TRBD1. CDR1 is SGHKS and CDR2 is YYEKEE in the germline V gene (reference sequence). The J segment lost 6 bases and the V segment lost 0 bases, leaving 9 bases of the junction unmatched. The CDR3 length is 16 residues. CDR3 in DNA: TGTGCCAGCAGCTTGGCCCCTGACAGGGAATCAAACATTCAGTACTTC. It codes for CASSLAPDRESNIQYF.

This clone has just a few counts. The chain couples TRBV9 to TRBJ2-1, with D perhaps TRBD2 (5 bases). CDR1 SGDLS and CDR2 YYNGEE come from the germline V gene. Trimming took off 0 bases at V and 7 bases at J, with 11 bases between the two ends. This CDR3 is built from 14 residues. CDR3 sequence: CASSVEVGVNEQFF. The CDR3 DNA reads as TGTGCCAGCAGCGTAGAGGTGGGAGTAAATGAGCAGTTCTTC.

This clone is deemed medium-sized (0.01 to 0.1%). V usage is TRBV7-9 and J usage is TRBJ2-3, with 7 positions matching TRBD1. The V segment lost 1 base and the J segment 1 base; nucleotides outside the gene matches: 8. This CDR3 spans 17 amino acids. Germline CDR1 SEHNR, CDR2 FQNEAQ (reference sequence). The CDR3 nucleotides read TGTGCCAGCAGCTTAGAGTCAGAGACAGGGCGCACAGATACGCAGTATTTT. Residues: CASSLESETGRTDTQYF.

The chain links TRBV7-9 to TRBJ2-2; D unresolved. The ends were cut back, 5 bases at V and 7 bases at J, with 11 bases in the middle. Per germline, CDR1 SEHNR and CDR2 FQNEAQ (reference sequence). This CDR3 contains 13 residues. The CDR3, as DNA: TGTGCCAGCAGCCCTGGAGTGATCGGGGAGCTGTTTTTT. Translation gives CASSPGVIGELFF. Using reference TRBV7-9 and TRBJ2-2 for the parts outside the CDR3, the full variable domain is DTGVSQNPRHKITKRGQNVTFRCDPISEHNRLYWYRQTLGQGPEFLTYFQNEAQLEKSRLLSDRFSAERPKGSFSTLEIQRTEQGDSAMYLCASSPGVIGELFFGEGSRLTVL.

This clone was counted between two and nine times. The chain combines TRBV7-9 with TRBJ1-5, with TRBD1 matching over 9 bases. Germline V gene data show CDR1 as SEHNR and CDR2 as FQNEAQ (reference sequence). The CDR3 is made up of 14 amino acids. The ends lost 5 bases at V and 4 bases at J; junction bases unmatched: 3. The CDR3 sequence: CASSPGTGNQPQHF. CDR3 nucleotides: TGTGCCAGCAGCCCCGGGACAGGGAATCAGCCCCAGCATTTT. The whole variable domain, remainder taken from reference TRBV7-9 and TRBJ1-5, is DTGVSQNPRHKITKRGQNVTFRCDPISEHNRLYWYRQTLGQGPEFLTYFQNEAQLEKSRLLSDRFSAERPKGSFSTLEIQRTEQGDSAMYLCASSPGTGNQPQHFGDGTRLSIL.

The gene calls are TRBV27 and TRBJ2-7, with D perhaps matching TRBD1 (6 bases). The CDR3 loop spans 13 amino acids. Germline CDR1 is MNHEY and CDR2 is SMNVEV (reference sequence). V lost 7 bases to trimming and J lost 3 bases, with 13 bases between them. The CDR3 here is CASMGHTGYEQYF. The CDR3 nucleotides read TGTGCCAGCATGGGACATACCGGCTACGAGCAGTACTTC.

The CDR3 region has the DNA TGTGCCAGCAGACATGCAGATACGCAGTATTTT. Its translation is CASRHADTQYF. The rearrangement uses TRBV12-3 or TRBV12-4 and TRBJ2-3; D gene uncertain. The CDR3 extends over 11 amino acids. Between the trimmed V and J ends, which lost 6 bases and 4 bases, there was a span of 5 bases.

Comments on this clone: One junction end does not reproduce the germline sequence, and a read error may be involved. The rearrangement links TRBV3-1 (or the pseudogene TRBV3-2) to TRBJ2-2; 9 nucleotides align to TRBD1. The CDR3 consists of 17 residues. Germline lookup yields CDR1 LGHDT and CDR2 YNNKEL (reference sequence). The CDR3 nucleotides are TGTGCCAGCACCCAAGTCTGGACAGGGGTCAACACCGGGGAGCTGTTTTTT. Amino acids: CASTQVWTGVNTGELFF.

V and J are TRBV19 and TRBJ2-1, with D perhaps TRBD2 (5 bases). The CDR3 loop spans 15 amino acids. V gave up 0 bases and J gave up 6 bases, with 12 bases separating them. The germline gives CDR1 LNHDA, CDR2 SQIVND (reference sequence). In DNA form, the CDR3 reads TGTGCCAGTAGTATAGATGTTCGAAGCGGCAATGAGCAGTTCTTC. The encoded protein is CASSIDVRSGNEQFF.